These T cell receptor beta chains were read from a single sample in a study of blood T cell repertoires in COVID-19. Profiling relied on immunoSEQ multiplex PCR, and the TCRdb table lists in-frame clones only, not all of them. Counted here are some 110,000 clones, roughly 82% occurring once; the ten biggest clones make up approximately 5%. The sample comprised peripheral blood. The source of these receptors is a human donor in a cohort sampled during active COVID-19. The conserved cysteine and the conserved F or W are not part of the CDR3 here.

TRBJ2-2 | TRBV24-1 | ATSDYDRGSRELF
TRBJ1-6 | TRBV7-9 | ASSNPGQGSPLH
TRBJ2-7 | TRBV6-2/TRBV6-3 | ASSYSSGLLGSEQY
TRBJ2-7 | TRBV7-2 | ASSPVAGVYEQY
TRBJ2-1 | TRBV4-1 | ASRRGRGNEQF
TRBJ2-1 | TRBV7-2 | ASSFFTSEQF
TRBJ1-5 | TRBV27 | ASSLSTGQPQH
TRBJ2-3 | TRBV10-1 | ASSSGFSTDTQY
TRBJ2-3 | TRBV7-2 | ASSWVLGAGGADTQY
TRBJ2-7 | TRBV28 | ASRSTFGLAGGPRYEQY
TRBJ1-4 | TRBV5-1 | ASSLRQQGENEKLF
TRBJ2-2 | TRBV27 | ASSLSPQGGTGELF
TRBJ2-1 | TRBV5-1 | ASSFQGEYNEQF
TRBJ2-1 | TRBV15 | ATSRGMQRATTNDEQF
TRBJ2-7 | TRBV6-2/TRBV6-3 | ASSYKFEQY
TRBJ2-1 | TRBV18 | ASSTAGGEQF
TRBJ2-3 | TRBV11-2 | ASTGPGADTQY
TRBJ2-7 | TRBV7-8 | ASSLLRTYEQY
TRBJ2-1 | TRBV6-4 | ASSDSKVAGGTYNEQF
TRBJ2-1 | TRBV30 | AWSQPRDRFNEQF
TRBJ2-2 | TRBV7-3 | ASSLLLRSSEPGELF
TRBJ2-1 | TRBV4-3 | ASSQQTGYEQF
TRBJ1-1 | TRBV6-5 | ASSYSQGTPEAF
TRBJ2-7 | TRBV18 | ASSPLGSSYEQY
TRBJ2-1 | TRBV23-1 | ASSQSRMWEWEEEQF
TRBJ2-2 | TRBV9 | ASSVVDYANTGELF
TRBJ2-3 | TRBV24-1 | ATSRDITQY
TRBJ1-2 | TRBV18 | ASSPPNDIYGYT
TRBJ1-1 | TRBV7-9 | ASNADRSMNTEAF
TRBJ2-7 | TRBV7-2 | ASSLTGQSYEQY
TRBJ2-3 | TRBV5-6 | ASSWEATGRGDTQY
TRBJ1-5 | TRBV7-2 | ASSPQGRTRGNQPQH
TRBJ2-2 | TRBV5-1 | ASSLATSGTGELF
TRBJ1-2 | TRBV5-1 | ASSSTGAEGYT
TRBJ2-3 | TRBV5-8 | ASSLGLHQDTQY
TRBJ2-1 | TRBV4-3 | ASSRYPPGTSGSGGDNEQF
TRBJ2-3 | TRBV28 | ASSPPGTRTDTQY
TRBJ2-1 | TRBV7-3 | ASSQQAGSYNEQF
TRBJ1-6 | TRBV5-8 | ATNPGQTYNSPLH
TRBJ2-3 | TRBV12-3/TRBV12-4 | ASTHEVLSQY
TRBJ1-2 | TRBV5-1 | ASSFDNRPNYGYT
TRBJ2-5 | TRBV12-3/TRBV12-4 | ASQRAELETQY
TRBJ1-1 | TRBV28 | ASSLNARTEAF
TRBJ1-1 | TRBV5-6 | ASSRRTGLNTEAF
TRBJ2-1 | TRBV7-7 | ASSLGTSGTAEQF
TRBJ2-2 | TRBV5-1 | ASSLTVTGELF
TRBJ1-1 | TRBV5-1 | ASSTRGAVEAF
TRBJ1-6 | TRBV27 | ASRLLTGIDSPLH
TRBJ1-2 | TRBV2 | ASSESGRQGRGYT